The 12 T cell receptor beta chains below come from one sample, sequenced in a study of Ad26.COV2.S vaccination and SARS-CoV-2 variants (dated by TCRdb to the early 2020s). The treatment or condition label for this specimen denotes: around 19 received Ad26.COV2.S at low or high dose, single or two shots; 5 received placebo; per-sample allocation not given. For vaccine and placebo recipients, repertoires were sequenced using samples collected on day 63 after the first injection. The receptor library was made with the immunoSEQ multiplex PCR assay. TCRdb's version of the immuneACCESS table is confined to in-frame rearrangements and falls short of the full clone set. An unresolved V gene accounts for under half of the shortfall where checked; the remainder is of unknown origin. The sample records fewer than 500,000 clones, about 90% of which are singletons. Of the sample, about 4.1% falls within the top ten clones.

Source: peripheral blood, taken in a trial of Ad26.COV2.S vaccine versus placebo. These receptors all stem from a person between 18 and 59 years old who received the Ad26.COV2.S COVID-19 vaccine or a placebo.

A remark on this clone: Other DNA sequences in this specimen translate into the identical CDR3. The chain combines TRBV19 with TRBJ2-3; perhaps TRBD1 as D (6 bases). This CDR3 contains 14 residues. The V end lost 3 bases, the J end lost 2 bases, and 9 bases lay between the germline ends. Germline-derived CDR1 and CDR2 are LNHDA and SQIVND (reference sequence). For the CDR3, the DNA is TGTGCCAGTAGTATCGGGACAAACACAGATACGCAGTATTTT. Its protein is CASSIGTNTDTQYF.

The chain employs TRBV12-3 or TRBV12-4 and TRBJ2-1; maybe TRBD1 (6 bases). This CDR3 comprises 13 residues. The V end was cut by 3 bases, the J end by 8 bases, with 11 bases between. The CDR3 reads CASSFGRGDEQFF. CDR3 bases: TGTGCCAGCAGTTTCGGCAGGGGCGATGAGCAGTTCTTC.

V and J are TRBV5-1 and TRBJ2-5; 14 nucleotides match TRBD2. The length of the CDR3 is 16 residues. Germline assignment: CDR1 SGHRS and CDR2 YFSETQ. Trimming at V came to 5 bases and at J to 2 bases, leaving 5 bases not matched to a gene. The CDR3 region is CASSGLAGGKQETQYF. DNA of the CDR3: TGCGCCAGCAGTGGACTAGCGGGAGGAAAACAAGAGACCCAGTACTTC.

The chain employs TRBV18 and TRBJ2-2; tentative D call: TRBD1 (7 bases). V shed 5 bases and J shed 1 base, with 17 bases lying between them. The CDR3 consists of 17 residues. Germline V gene sequence: CDR1 KGHSH, CDR2 LQKENI. CDR3 in DNA: TGTGCCAGCTCAGCGGGGCCCTGGACAGGGAACACCGGGGAGCTGTTTTTT. Translated, it gives CASSAGPWTGNTGELFF.

This chain uses TRBV7-9 with TRBJ1-5, with a tentative D call TRBD1 (5 bases). Trimming shortened V by 1 base and J by 3 bases, and 7 bases separated the two germline ends. Germline V CDR1 and CDR2: SEHNR, FQNEAQ (reference sequence). The length of the CDR3 is 14 residues. The CDR3 DNA is TGTGCCAGCAGCTTAGGGGGGAACAATCAGCCCCAGCATTTT. This translates into CASSLGGNNQPQHF.

The chain has TRBV28 and TRBJ1-2, with 8 bases fitting TRBD1. Germline V gene sequence: CDR1 MDHEN, CDR2 SYDVKM. The CDR3 length is 14 residues. The J segment lost 2 bases and the V segment lost 4 bases, leaving 3 bases of the junction unmatched. In DNA form, the CDR3 reads TGTGCCAGCAGTTATGGACAGGGAAACTATGGCTACACCTTC. This sequence encodes CASSYGQGNYGYTF.

The chain joins TRBV10-3 to TRBJ1-2; tentative D call: TRBD1 (5 bases). This CDR3 region has 14 residues. CDR1 ENHRY and CDR2 SYGVKD come from the germline V gene. Trimming stripped 6 bases from V and 8 bases from J, with 19 bases between. Here the CDR3 reads CAIRTRGTAGGYTF. DNA of the CDR3: TGTGCCATCAGGACGCGCGGGACGGCGGGAGGCTACACCTTC.

V gene TRBV3-1 (or the pseudogene TRBV3-2) combines with J gene TRBJ2-7; 10 bases are shared with TRBD1. Germline CDR1 and CDR2: LGHDT and YNNKEL (reference sequence). Trimming took 4 bases from V and 6 from J; bases not matched to a gene: 6. The CDR3 is made up of 14 amino acids. The CDR3 loop is CASSPRDRGGEQYF. The CDR3 DNA reads as TGTGCCAGCAGCCCGCGGGACAGGGGAGGCGAGCAGTACTTC.

Here the CDR3 DNA reads TGCGCCAGCAGCCAAGGGACAGGGATGGGTTCCTACAATGAGCAGTTCTTC. It encodes CASSQGTGMGSYNEQFF. The chain joins TRBV4-3 to TRBJ2-1; 8 bases map to TRBD1. The J segment lost 1 base and the V segment lost 1 base, leaving 6 bases of the junction unmatched. The CDR3 extends over 17 amino acids. From germline, CDR1 is LGHNA and CDR2 YSLEER.

The chain couples TRBV11-2 to TRBJ2-2; no definite D call. V shed 2 bases and J shed 5 bases, with 6 bases lying between them. This CDR3 has 13 residues. Germline loops: CDR1 SGHAT, CDR2 FQNNGV. The CDR3 reads CASSLPRTGELFF. The DNA for the CDR3 is TGTGCCAGCAGCTTACCGAGGACCGGGGAGCTGTTTTTT.

The J gene is TRBJ2-2, the V gene TRBV5-1, with unresolved D. V dropped 0 bases and J dropped 4 bases, with 4 bases sitting between them. The germline V gene encodes CDR1 SGHRS and CDR2 YFSETQ. CDR3 size: 13 residues. CDR3 in DNA: TGCGCCAGCAGCTTGGATGGCACCGGGGAGCTGTTTTTT. Its translation is CASSLDGTGELFF.

A single count supports this clone. This sequence joins TRBV29-1 and TRBJ1-2, with 9 bases fitting TRBD1. Germline V lookup: CDR1 SQVTM, CDR2 ANQGSEA. The CDR3 has 13 amino acids. V dropped 7 bases and J dropped 4; count of bases not matched to a gene: 7. The CDR3 DNA sequence: TGCAGCGCCGACAGGGGGTCTGGCTATGGCTACACCTTC. Residues: CSADRGSGYGYTF.